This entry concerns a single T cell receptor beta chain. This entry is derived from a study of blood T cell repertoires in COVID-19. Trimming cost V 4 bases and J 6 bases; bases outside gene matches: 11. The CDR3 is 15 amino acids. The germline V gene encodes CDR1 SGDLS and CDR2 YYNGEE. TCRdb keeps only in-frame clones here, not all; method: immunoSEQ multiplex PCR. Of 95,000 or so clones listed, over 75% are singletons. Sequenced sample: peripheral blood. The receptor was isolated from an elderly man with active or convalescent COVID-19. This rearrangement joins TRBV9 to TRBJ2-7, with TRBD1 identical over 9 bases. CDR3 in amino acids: CASSKGGQGSSEQYF. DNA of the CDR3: TGTGCCAGCAGCAAGGGGGGACAGGGCTCTTCCGAGCAGTACTTC. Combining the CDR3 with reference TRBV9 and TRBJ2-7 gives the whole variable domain DSGVTQTPKHLITATGQRVTLRCSPRSGDLSVYWYQQSLDQGLQFLIQYYNGEERAKGNILERFSAQQFPDLHSELNLSSLELGDSALYFCASSKGGQGSSEQYFGPGTRLTVT.